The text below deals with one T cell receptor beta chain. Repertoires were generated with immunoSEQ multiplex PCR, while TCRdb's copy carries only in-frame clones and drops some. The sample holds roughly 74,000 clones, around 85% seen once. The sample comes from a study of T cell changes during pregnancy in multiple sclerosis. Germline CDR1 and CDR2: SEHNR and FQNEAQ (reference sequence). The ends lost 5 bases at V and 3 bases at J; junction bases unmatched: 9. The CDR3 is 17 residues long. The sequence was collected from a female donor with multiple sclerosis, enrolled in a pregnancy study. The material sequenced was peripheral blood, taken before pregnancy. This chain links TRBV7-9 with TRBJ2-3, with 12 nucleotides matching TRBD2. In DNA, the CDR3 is TGTGCCAGCAGCGCACCCGGACTAGCGGGACCGACAGATACGCAGTATTTT. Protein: CASSAPGLAGPTDTQYF.